These 8 T cell receptor beta chains were sequenced from one sample in a study of metastatic and nonmetastatic thyroid tumors. None of the patients had undergone any treatment ahead of thyroid surgery. TCRdb re-called clones from the PCR reads using MiXCR. The top ten clones hold roughly 10% of a sample with over 25,000 clones, 18% of them seen once. What was sequenced was blood. These receptors all stem from a female donor with papillary thyroid cancer or a benign thyroid nodule (not recorded which). Some clones in this sample may be carry-over from other donors' samples.

By proportion, this clone is medium-sized. The chain has TRBV10-2 and TRBJ1-1; D is unclear. Trimming pared 0 bases from V and 7 bases from J, leaving 9 bases between. CDR1 WSHSY and CDR2 SAAADI come from the germline V gene. The CDR3 is made up of 13 amino acids. CDR3 sequence: CASSESSAGEAFF. DNA of the CDR3: TGCGCCAGCAGTGAGTCGTCGGCTGGTGAAGCTTTCTTT.

The table lists this clone with a few counts. The V call is TRBV12-3 or TRBV12-4, the J call TRBJ1-5, with 8 bases that match TRBD1. The CDR3 is 16 residues long. The ends lost 1 base at V and 5 bases at J; junction bases unmatched: 7. CDR3 region: CASSLGMYRGDQPQHF. As DNA, the CDR3 is TGTGCCAGCAGTTTAGGGATGTACAGGGGGGATCAGCCCCAGCATTTT.

This clone was counted ten times or more. V usage is TRBV5-1 and J usage is TRBJ2-3; possible D gene TRBD2, 5 bases. The CDR3 sequence is 13 residues long. CDR1 is SGHRS and CDR2 is YFSETQ in the germline V gene. Trimming removed 4 bases from V and 1 base from J, with 7 bases in between. This CDR3 reads CASSEGGTDTQYF. CDR3 sequence (DNA): TGCGCCAGCAGCGAGGGAGGCACAGATACGCAGTATTTT.

This clone was recorded many times. The chain recombines TRBV6-4 with TRBJ2-6; 12 bases map to TRBD2. The V and J ends lost 5 bases and 4 bases, in that order; junction bases with no gene match: 12. This CDR3 has 19 residues. Germline lookup yields CDR1 MRHNA and CDR2 SNTAGT. In nucleotides, the CDR3 is TGTGCCAGCAGTCGACGAACACTAGCGGGGGGTACAGGGGCCAACGTCCTGACTTTC. It is translated as CASSRRTLAGGTGANVLTF.

This clone has a count of ten or more. The chain links TRBV18 to TRBJ1-5; D gene ambiguous. Germline loops: CDR1 KGHSH, CDR2 LQKENI. The germline V and J ends were trimmed by 1 base and 10 bases, with 11 bases remaining between them. The CDR3 runs to 13 residues. CDR3 in amino acids: CASSPLEDEPQHF. CDR3 DNA: TGTGCCAGCTCACCACTGGAAGACGAACCCCAGCATTTT.

Remarks on this clone: A much more abundant neighbour one base away suggests this may be a read error. This chain uses TRBV5-1 with TRBJ2-5; TRBD2 agrees at 14 bases. The CDR3 contains 16 residues. Trimming took 4 bases from V and 4 from J; bases not matched to a gene: 6. CDR1 is SGHRS, CDR2 YFSETQ, per germline. CDR3: CASSLQGLAGVETQYF. Here the CDR3 DNA reads TGCGCCAGCAGCCTACAGGGACTAGCGGGAGTAGAGACCCAGTACTTC.

This chain joins TRBV7-2 and TRBJ2-3, with 7 bases that match TRBD1. The germline CDR1 and CDR2 sequences are SGHTA and FQGNSA. This CDR3 spans 17 amino acids. The trim removed 1 base at V and 1 base at J, leaving 8 bases unmatched. The CDR3 DNA sequence: TGTGCCAGCAGCTTAGGCGCACAGGGGCTTCGCACAGATACGCAGTATTTT. Its translation: CASSLGAQGLRTDTQYF.

Details on this clone: The junction shows a germline mismatch at one end, possibly a read error. The V call is TRBV11-3, the J call TRBJ1-1; possibly TRBD1 for D (6 bases). There are 15 residues in the CDR3. The germline CDR1 and CDR2 sequences are SGHNT and YENEEA. The CDR3 DNA follows: TGTGCCAGCATCTTAGACCCCACGAGGGGGACTGAGGCTTTCTTT. Amino acid sequence: CASILDPTRGTEAFF.